The 13 T cell receptor beta chains given below trace back to one sample, sequenced in a study of blood T cell repertoires in COVID-19. Using immunoSEQ multiplex PCR, the repertoire was profiled, and TCRdb retains in-frame clones only, with some absent. The data contain roughly 200,000 clones, 80% to 85% of them seen just once; the ten biggest clones take up approximately 4.7%. What was sequenced was peripheral blood. These TCRs come from a man aged 50-59 years with active or convalescent COVID-19.

A single count supports this clone. The chain carries TRBV5-1 and TRBJ2-1; D perhaps matches TRBD2 (6 bases). This CDR3 spans 12 amino acids. Trimming pared 4 bases from V and 8 bases from J, leaving 10 bases between. The germline CDR1 and CDR2 sequences are SGHRS and YFSETQ. CDR3 in amino acids: CASSQTGDEQFF. CDR3 nucleotides: TGCGCCAGCAGCCAAACGGGGGATGAGCAGTTCTTC.

The chain carries TRBV6-2 or TRBV6-3 and TRBJ2-7; the match to TRBD1 covers 9 bases. CDR3 length equals 16 residues. After removal of 4 bases from V and 12 bases from J, the junction contained 19 bases not matched to a gene. Germline CDR1 reads MNHEY; CDR2 reads SVGEGT. The CDR3 DNA follows: TGTGCCAGCAGTTCATCCACCGGGACAGGGTTGGGGCGGCGGTACTTC. Amino acids: CASSSSTGTGLGRRYF.

V is TRBV6-2 or TRBV6-3 and J is TRBJ2-1; 7 nucleotides agree with TRBD1. CDR1 and CDR2 (germline): MNHEY, SVGEGT. This CDR3 has 14 amino acids. V was clipped by 1 base and J by 4 bases; unmatched bases: 1. The DNA for the CDR3 is TGTGCCAGCAGTTACTTACAGGGGTACAATGAGCAGTTCTTC. Amino acid sequence: CASSYLQGYNEQFF.

This clone showed up just a few times. The rearrangement uses TRBV14 and TRBJ1-2, with 9 bases matching TRBD1. V lost 6 bases, J lost 8 bases, and 7 bases stayed unmatched. CDR1 and CDR2 (germline): SGHDN, FVKESK. CDR3 size: 13 residues. The CDR3 loop reads CASSPRQGEGYTF. CDR3 DNA: TGTGCCAGCAGTCCACGACAGGGGGAAGGCTACACCTTC.

V and J are TRBV18 and TRBJ2-4; 10 bases line up with TRBD1. Germline values: CDR1 KGHSH, CDR2 LQKENI. The CDR3 covers 18 residues. The V gene end was trimmed by 1 base and the J gene end by 1 base; junction bases not matched to a gene: 7. The CDR3 nucleotides read TGTGCCAGCTCACCACTGGGTCCGGGACAGGGGGCCAAAAACATTCAGTACTTC. Its protein product is CASSPLGPGQGAKNIQYF.

This chain links TRBV7-2 with TRBJ2-2; D unclear. Germline V gene lookup returns CDR1 SGHTA and CDR2 FQGNSA. The CDR3 is made up of 13 amino acids. Deletions cut 0 bases from V and 5 bases from J, with 4 bases between. In DNA, the CDR3 is TGTGCCAGCAGCTTAGCCCAAACCGGGGAGCTGTTTTTT. Encoded protein: CASSLAQTGELFF.

This clone was recorded once. This CDR3 reads CASSYSRQGGNEQYF. For the CDR3, the DNA is TGTGCCAGCAGTTACTCGAGACAGGGAGGCAACGAGCAGTACTTC. The chain joins TRBV6-5 to TRBJ2-7; possible D gene TRBD1, 7 bases. CDR1 is MNHEY and CDR2 is SVGAGI in the germline V gene. This CDR3 has 15 amino acids. Trimming took 0 bases from V and 5 from J, leaving 14 bases between them.

The chain has TRBV7-2 and TRBJ2-7; tentative D call: TRBD2 (7 bases). Germline lookup yields CDR1 SGHTA and CDR2 FQGNSA. The length of the CDR3 is 13 residues. Deletions cut 0 bases from V and 10 bases from J, with 13 bases between. The CDR3 coding sequence is TGTGCCAGCAGCTTAGCAGGATCGGGGGGCCAGTACTTC. It codes for CASSLAGSGGQYF.

The rearrangement links TRBV29-1 to TRBJ1-2; D not certain. Trimming stripped 5 bases from V and 4 bases from J, with 8 bases between. CDR3 size: 11 residues. CDR1 is SQVTM, CDR2 ANQGSEA, per germline. The chain's CDR3 is CSVIEPYGYTF. The CDR3, as DNA: TGCAGCGTTATAGAGCCCTATGGCTACACCTTC.

The chain carries TRBV30 and TRBJ2-5, with TRBD1 identical over 9 bases. Per germline, CDR1 GTSNPN and CDR2 SVGIG (reference sequence). Germline trimming cut 1 base from V and 4 bases from J; bases unmatched to any gene: 4. The CDR3 has 14 residues. The CDR3: CAWSGQGVRETQYF. The CDR3 DNA reads as TGTGCCTGGAGTGGACAGGGGGTAAGAGAGACCCAGTACTTC.

This clone was found once. The chain joins TRBV12-3 or TRBV12-4 to TRBJ1-2, with no clear D. The CDR3 totals 12 residues. V was clipped by 1 base and J by 10 bases, with 10 bases between them. CDR3 loop: CASSLVSQHYTF. CDR3 in DNA: TGTGCCAGCAGTTTAGTTTCCCAACACTACACCTTC.

V gene TRBV7-9 combines with J gene TRBJ2-7; D perhaps matches TRBD2 (5 bases). Germline loops: CDR1 SEHNR, CDR2 FQNEAQ (reference sequence). CDR3 length: 13 residues. Between the trimmed V and J ends, which lost 6 bases and 2 bases, there was a span of 11 bases. The CDR3 is CASRSGLTYEQYF. The DNA for the CDR3 is TGTGCCAGCAGGTCTGGACTGACCTACGAGCAGTACTTC.

This chain joins TRBV2 and TRBJ1-5; D is perhaps TRBD1 (6 bases). V gave up 6 bases and J gave up 7 bases, with 16 bases separating them. Germline loops: CDR1 SNHLY, CDR2 FYNNEI. This CDR3 is 14 amino acids long. The CDR3 region is CASSTLQGSQPQHF. In DNA form, the CDR3 reads TGTGCCAGCAGCACCTTACAGGGTAGCCAGCCCCAGCATTTT.